Listed here is a single T cell receptor (beta chain). Its specificity is not known. Patients showing uncontrolled infection, other autoimmune disease, pregnancy or lactation were ineligible. The germline V gene encodes CDR1 SQVTM and CDR2 ANQGSEA. Trimming shortened V by 0 bases and J by 5 bases, and 20 bases separated the two germline ends. The CDR3 is made up of 18 amino acids. The source material, RNA transcripts, was used to amplify TCR beta CDR3 regions. HTBI primers were the set used in a first-round RT-PCR of the TCR CDR3. MiXCR, run by TCRdb on the multiplex PCR reads, gives a single entry per CDR3 protein. The profile covers 370,000 or so distinct CDR3 sequences, with around a sixth appearing a single time and 28% taken by the ten largest. These data originate in a study of T cells in Graves' hyperthyroidism and ophthalmopathy. Study outcomes and limitations: A model of 13 V-J pairs discriminated ophthalmopathy from stable hyperthyroidism.

This TCR was sampled from a woman between 18 and 29 years old with Graves' hyperthyroidism that later progressed to Graves' ophthalmopathy. The source material was blood. The chain has TRBV29-1 and TRBJ2-6; TRBD1 is a possible D gene (5 bases). The CDR3 loop is CSVEDPTEENVRANVLTF. Here the CDR3 DNA reads TGCAGCGTTGAAGATCCGACAGAGGAGAACGTTAGGGCCAACGTCCTGACTTTC. Supplemented by reference TRBV29-1 and TRBJ2-6, the full variable domain reads SAVISQKPSRDICQRGTSLTIQCQVDSQVTMMFWYRQQPGQSLTLIATANQGSEATYESGFVIDKFPISRPNLTFSTLTVSNMSPEDSSIYLCSVEDPTEENVRANVLTFGAGSRLTVL.